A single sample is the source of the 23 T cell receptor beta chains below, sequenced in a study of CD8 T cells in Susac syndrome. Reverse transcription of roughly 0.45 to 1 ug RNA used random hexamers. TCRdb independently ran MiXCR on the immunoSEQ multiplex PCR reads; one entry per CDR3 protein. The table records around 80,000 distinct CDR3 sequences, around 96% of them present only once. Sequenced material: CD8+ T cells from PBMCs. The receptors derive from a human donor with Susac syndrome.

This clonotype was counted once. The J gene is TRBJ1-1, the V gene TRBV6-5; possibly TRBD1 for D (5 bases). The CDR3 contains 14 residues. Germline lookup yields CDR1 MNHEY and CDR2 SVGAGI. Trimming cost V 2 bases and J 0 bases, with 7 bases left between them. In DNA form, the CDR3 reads TGTGCCAGCAGTTACGGGGGTGTGAACACTGAAGCTTTCTTT. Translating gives CASSYGGVNTEAFF.

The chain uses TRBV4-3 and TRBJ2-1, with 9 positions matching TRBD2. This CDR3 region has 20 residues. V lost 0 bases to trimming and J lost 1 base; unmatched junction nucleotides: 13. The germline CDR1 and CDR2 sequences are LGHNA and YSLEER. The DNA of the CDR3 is TGCGCCAGCAGCCAAGATTGGATAAGCGGGAGGCCCCCTTCCTACAATGAGCAGTTCTTC. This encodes CASSQDWISGRPPSYNEQFF.

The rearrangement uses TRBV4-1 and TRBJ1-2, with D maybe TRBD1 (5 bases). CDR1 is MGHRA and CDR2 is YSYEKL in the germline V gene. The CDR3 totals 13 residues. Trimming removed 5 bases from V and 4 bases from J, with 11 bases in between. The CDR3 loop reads CASSVTGSYGYTF. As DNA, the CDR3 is TGCGCCAGCAGCGTAACAGGCTCCTATGGCTACACCTTC.

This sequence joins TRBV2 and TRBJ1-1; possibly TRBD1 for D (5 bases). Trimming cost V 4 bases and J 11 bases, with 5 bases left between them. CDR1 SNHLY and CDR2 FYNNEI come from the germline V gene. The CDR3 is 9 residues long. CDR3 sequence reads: CASSGGAFF. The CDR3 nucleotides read TGTGCCAGCAGTGGGGGGGCTTTCTTT.

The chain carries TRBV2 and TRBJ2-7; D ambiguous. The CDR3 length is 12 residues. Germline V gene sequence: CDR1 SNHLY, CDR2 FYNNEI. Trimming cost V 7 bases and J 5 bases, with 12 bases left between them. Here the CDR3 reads CASTSYDNEQYF. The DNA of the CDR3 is TGTGCCAGCACGTCCTACGACAACGAGCAGTACTTC.

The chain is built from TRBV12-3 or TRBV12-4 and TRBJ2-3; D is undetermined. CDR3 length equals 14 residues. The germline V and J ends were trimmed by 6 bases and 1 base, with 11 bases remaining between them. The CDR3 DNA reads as TGTGCCAGCAGGCCGACCCCCGGCACAGATACGCAGTATTTT. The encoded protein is CASRPTPGTDTQYF.

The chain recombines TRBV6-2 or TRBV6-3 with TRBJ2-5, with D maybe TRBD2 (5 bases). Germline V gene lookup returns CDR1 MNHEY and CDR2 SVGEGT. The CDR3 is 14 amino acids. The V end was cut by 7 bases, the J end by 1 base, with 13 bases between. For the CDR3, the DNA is TGTGCCAGCAAGGTGGGAACTAGCCAAGAGACCCAGTACTTC. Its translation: CASKVGTSQETQYF.

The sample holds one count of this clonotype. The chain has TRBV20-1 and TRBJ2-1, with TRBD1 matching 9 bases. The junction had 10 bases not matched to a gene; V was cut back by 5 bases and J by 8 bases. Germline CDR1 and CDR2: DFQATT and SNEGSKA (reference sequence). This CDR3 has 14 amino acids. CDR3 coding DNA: TGCAGTGCTCAACAGGACAGGGGAGGTTATGAGCAGTTCTTC. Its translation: CSAQQDRGGYEQFF.

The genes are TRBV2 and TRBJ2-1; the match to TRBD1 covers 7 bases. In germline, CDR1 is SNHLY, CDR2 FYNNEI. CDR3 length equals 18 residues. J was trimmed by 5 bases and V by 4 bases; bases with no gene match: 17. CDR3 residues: CASSGPGQTISVDNEQFF. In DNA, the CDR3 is TGTGCCAGCAGTGGCCCGGGACAGACAATATCCGTTGACAATGAGCAGTTCTTC.

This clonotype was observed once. CDR3 DNA sequence: TGTGCCAGCAGCAAACGAACGGAAGAGACCCAGTACTTC. As protein: CASSKRTEETQYF. V is TRBV7-9 and J is TRBJ2-5; D remains unclear. The germline V gene encodes CDR1 SEHNR and CDR2 FQNEAQ (reference sequence). This CDR3 has 13 residues. Trimming removed 5 bases from V and 3 bases from J, with 10 bases in between.

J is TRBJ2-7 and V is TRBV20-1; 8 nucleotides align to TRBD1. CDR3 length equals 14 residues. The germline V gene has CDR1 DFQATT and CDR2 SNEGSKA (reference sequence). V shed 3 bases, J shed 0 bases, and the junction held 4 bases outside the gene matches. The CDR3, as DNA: TGCAGTGCTAGGGACAGGGCAAGCTCCTACGAGCAGTACGTC. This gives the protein CSARDRASSYEQYV.

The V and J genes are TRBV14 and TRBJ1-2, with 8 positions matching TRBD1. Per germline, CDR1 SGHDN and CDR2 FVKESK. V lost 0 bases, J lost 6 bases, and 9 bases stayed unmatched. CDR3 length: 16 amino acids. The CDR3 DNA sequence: TGTGCCAGCAGCCAAGAAGTGGCCCAGGGGGCAAATGGCTACACCTTC. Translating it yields CASSQEVAQGANGYTF.

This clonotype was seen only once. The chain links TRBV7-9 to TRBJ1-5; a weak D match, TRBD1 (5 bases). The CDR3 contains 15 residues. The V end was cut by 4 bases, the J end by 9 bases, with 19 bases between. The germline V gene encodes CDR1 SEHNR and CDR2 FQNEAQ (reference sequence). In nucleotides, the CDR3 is TGTGCCAGCAGCTCCTCCGGGACTTGGCCTTCGCCCCAGCATTTT. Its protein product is CASSSSGTWPSPQHF.

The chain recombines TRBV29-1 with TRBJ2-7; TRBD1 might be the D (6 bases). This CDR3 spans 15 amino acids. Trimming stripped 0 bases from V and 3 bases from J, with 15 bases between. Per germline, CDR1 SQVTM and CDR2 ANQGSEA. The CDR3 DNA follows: TGCAGCGTTGAAGAATCTTGGCAGGGGAACTACGAGCAGTACGTC. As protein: CSVEESWQGNYEQYV.

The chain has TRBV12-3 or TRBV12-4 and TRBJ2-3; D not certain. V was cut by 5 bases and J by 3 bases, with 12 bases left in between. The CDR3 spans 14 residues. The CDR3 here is CASSPQVVTDTQYF. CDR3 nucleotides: TGTGCCAGCAGTCCCCAAGTGGTAACAGATACGCAGTATTTT.

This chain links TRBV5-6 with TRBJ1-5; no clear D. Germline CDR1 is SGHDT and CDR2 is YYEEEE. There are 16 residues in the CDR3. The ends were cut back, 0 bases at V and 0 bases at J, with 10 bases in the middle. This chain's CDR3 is CASSLGTDYSNQPQHF. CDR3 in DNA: TGTGCCAGCAGCTTGGGTACGGACTATAGCAATCAGCCCCAGCATTTT.

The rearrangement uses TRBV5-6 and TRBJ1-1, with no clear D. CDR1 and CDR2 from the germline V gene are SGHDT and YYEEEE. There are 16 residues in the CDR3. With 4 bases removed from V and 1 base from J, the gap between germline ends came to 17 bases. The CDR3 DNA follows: TGTGCCAGCAGCCTTCTCGGGCCGTTGGGGAACACTGAAGCTTTCTTT. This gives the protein CASSLLGPLGNTEAFF.

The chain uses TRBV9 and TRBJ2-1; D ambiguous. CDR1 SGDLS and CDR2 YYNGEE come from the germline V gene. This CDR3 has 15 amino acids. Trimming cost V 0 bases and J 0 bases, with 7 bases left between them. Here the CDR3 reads CASSVDESSYNEQFF. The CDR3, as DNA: TGTGCCAGCAGCGTAGACGAGAGCTCCTACAATGAGCAGTTCTTC.

The DNA for the CDR3 is TGTGCCAGCAGCCAACGACAGGGCGGGGAGCAGTTCTTC. It specifies CASSQRQGGEQFF. The chain is built from TRBV14 and TRBJ2-1; 7 bases match TRBD1. Germline CDR1 is SGHDN and CDR2 is FVKESK. The CDR3 loop spans 13 amino acids. With 2 bases clipped from V and 10 bases from J, the junction kept 5 bases outside the gene matches.

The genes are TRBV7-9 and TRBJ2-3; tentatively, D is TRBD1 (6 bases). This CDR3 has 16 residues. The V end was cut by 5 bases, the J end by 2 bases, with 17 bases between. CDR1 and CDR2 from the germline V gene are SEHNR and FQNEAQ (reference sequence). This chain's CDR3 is CASSIPGQGITDTQYF. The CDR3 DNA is TGTGCCAGCAGCATACCGGGACAAGGGATCACAGATACGCAGTATTTT.

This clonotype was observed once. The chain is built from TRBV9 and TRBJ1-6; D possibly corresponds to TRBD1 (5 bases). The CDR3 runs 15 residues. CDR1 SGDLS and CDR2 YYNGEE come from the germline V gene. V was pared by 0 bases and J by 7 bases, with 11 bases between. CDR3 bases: TGTGCCAGCAGCGTAGGGGGGAACAGCAATTCACCCCTCCACTTT. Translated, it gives CASSVGGNSNSPLHF.

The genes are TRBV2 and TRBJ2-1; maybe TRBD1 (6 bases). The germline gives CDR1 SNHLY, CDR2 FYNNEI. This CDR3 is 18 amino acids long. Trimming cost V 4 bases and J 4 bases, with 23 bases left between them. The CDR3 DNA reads TGTGCCAGCAGTGGTCCCTCCCCACGTTTGGGGGCTTACAATGAGCAGTTCTTC. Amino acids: CASSGPSPRLGAYNEQFF.

The CDR3 coding sequence is TGTGCCAGCAGTGAATGGGAGGACAGGGGTGAGCAGTTCTTC. Translated: CASSEWEDRGEQFF. The rearrangement joins TRBV25-1 to TRBJ2-1, with 9 bases identical to TRBD1. CDR1 and CDR2 (germline): MGHDK, SYGVNS. The CDR3 consists of 14 residues. V lost 1 base to trimming and J lost 9 bases; unmatched junction nucleotides: 4.